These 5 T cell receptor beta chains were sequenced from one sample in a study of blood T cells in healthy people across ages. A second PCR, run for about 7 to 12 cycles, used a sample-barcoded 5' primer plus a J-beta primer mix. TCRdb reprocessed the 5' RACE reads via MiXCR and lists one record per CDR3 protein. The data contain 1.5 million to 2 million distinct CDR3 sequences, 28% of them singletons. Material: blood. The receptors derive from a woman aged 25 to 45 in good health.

The CDR3 nucleotides read TGTGCCAGCAGCTTAGCGCGGGCAGGGGGCGGGGATGAGCAGTTCTTC. Translating it yields CASSLARAGGGDEQFF. This chain links TRBV7-2 with TRBJ2-1, with 8 bases fitting TRBD1. The CDR3 spans 16 residues. V lost 0 bases to trimming and J lost 8 bases; unmatched junction nucleotides: 9. Germline-derived CDR1 and CDR2 are SGHTA and FQGNSA.

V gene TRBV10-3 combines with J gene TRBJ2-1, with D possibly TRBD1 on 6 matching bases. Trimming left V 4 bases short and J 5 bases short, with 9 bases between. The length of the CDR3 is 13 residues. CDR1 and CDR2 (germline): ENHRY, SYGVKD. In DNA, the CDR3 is TGTGCCATCAGTGCCTGGACAGACAATGAGCAGTTCTTC. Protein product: CAISAWTDNEQFF.

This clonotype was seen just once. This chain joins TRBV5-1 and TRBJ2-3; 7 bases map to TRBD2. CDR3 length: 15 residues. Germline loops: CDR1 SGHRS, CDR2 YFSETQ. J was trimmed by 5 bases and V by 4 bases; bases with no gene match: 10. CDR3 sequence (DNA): TGCGCCAGCAGCCCTCAGGGCGGGGGAAGAGATACGCAGTATTTT. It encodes CASSPQGGGRDTQYF.

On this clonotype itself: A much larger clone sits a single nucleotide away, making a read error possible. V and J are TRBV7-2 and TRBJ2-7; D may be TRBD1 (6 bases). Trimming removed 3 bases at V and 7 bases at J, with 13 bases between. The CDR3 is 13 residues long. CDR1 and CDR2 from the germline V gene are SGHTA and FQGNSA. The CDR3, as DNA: TGTGCCAGCAGCTTCTTGGGGGCGAGGGAGCAGTACTTC. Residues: CASSFLGAREQYF.

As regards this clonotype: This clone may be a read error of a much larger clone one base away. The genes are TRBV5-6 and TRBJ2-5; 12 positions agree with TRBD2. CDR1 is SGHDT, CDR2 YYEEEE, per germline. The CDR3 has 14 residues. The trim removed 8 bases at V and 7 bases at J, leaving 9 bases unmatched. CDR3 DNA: TGTGCCAGTACTAGCGGGGGGATTGAGGGGACCCAGTACTTC. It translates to CASTSGGIEGTQYF.